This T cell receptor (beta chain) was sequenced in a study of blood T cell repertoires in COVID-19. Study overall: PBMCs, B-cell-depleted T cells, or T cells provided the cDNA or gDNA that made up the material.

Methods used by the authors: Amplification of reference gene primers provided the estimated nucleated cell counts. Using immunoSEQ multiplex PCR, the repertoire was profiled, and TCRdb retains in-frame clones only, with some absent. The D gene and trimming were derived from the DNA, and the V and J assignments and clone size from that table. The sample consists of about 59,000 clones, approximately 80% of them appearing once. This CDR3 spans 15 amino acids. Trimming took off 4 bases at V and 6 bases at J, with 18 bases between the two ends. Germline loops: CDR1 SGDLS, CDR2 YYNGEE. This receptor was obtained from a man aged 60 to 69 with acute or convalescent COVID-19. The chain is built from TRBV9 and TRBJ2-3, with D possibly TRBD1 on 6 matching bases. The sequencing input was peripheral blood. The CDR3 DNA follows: TGTGCCAGCAGCCTAACAGGGTCTCCGGTCGATACGCAGTATTTT. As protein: CASSLTGSPVDTQYF.